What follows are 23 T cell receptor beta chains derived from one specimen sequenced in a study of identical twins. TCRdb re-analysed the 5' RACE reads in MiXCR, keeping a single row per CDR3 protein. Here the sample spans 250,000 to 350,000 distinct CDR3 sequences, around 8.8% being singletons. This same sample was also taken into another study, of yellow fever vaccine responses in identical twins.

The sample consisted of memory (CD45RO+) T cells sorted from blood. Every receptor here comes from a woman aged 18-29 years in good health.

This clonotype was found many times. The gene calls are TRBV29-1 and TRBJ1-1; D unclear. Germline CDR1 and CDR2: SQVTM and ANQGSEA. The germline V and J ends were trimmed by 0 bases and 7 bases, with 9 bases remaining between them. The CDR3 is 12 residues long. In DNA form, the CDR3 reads TGCAGCGTTGAAGAGCGGGGATTTGAAGCTTTCTTT. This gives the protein CSVEERGFEAFF.

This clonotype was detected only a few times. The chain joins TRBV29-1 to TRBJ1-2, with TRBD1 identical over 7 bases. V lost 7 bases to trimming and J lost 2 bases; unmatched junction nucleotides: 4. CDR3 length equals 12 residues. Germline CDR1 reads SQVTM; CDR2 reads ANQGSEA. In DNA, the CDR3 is TGCAGCGCCATGGGACAGAACTATGGCTACACCTTC. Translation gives CSAMGQNYGYTF. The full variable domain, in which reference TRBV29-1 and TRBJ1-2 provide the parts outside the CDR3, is SAVISQKPSRDICQRGTSLTIQCQVDSQVTMMFWYRQQPGQSLTLIATANQGSEATYESGFVIDKFPISRPNLTFSTLTVSNMSPEDSSIYLCSAMGQNYGYTFGSGTRLTVV.

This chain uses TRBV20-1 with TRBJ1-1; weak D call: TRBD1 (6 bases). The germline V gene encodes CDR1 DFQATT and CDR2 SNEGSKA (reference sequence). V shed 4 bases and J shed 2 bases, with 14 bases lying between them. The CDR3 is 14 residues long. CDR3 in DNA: TGCAGTGCTACAAAGGCAGGGGATAACACTGAAGCTTTCTTT. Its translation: CSATKAGDNTEAFF.

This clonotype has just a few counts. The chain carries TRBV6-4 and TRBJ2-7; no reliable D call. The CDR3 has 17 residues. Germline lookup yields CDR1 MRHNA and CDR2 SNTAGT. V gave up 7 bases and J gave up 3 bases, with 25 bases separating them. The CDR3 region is CASTINSGLSFYYEQYV. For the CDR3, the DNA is TGTGCCAGCACCATTAACTCCGGGCTCTCTTTTTACTACGAGCAGTACGTC.

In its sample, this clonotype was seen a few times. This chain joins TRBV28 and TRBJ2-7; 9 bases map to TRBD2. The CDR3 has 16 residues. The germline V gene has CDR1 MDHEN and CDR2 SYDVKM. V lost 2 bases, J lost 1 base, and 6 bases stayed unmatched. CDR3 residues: CASSLVGAGGSYEQYF. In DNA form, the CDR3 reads TGTGCCAGCAGTTTAGTGGGAGCGGGAGGTTCCTACGAGCAGTACTTC.

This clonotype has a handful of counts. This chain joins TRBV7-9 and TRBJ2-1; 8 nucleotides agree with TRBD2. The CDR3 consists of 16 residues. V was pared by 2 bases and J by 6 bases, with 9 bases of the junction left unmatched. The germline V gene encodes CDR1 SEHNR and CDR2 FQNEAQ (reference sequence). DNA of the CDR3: TGTGCCAGCAGCTTAAAGTATCGAGCGGGAGCCAATGAGCAGTTCTTC. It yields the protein CASSLKYRAGANEQFF.

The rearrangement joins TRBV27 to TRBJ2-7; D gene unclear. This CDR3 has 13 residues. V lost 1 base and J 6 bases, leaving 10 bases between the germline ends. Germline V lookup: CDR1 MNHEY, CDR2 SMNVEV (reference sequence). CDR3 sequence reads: CASSLYSSGEQYF. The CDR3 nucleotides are TGTGCCAGCAGTTTATACAGCTCAGGCGAGCAGTACTTC.

The CDR3 protein is CAFSPQPVGWKSSYNEQFF. The CDR3 nucleotides read TGTGCCTTCAGTCCACAACCTGTGGGCTGGAAAAGCTCCTACAATGAGCAGTTCTTC. This chain joins TRBV12-3 or TRBV12-4 and TRBJ2-1, with D unresolved. This CDR3 region has 19 residues. Trimming took off 11 bases at V and 0 bases at J, with 29 bases between the two ends.

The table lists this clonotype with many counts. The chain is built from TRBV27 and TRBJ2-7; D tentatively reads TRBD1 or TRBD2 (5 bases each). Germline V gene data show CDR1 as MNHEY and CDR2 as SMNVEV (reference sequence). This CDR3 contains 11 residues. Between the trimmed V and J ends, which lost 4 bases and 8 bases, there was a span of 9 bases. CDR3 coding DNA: TGTGCCAGCAGTTCTATGGGACAGCAGTACTTC. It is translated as CASSSMGQQYF.

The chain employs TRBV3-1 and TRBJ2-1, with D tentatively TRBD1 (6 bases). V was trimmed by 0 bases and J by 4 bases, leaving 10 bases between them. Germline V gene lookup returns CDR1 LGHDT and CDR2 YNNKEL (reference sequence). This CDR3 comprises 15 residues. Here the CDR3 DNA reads TGTGCCAGCAGCCAAGAGGGGGCAGGATACAATGAGCAGTTCTTC. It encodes CASSQEGAGYNEQFF.

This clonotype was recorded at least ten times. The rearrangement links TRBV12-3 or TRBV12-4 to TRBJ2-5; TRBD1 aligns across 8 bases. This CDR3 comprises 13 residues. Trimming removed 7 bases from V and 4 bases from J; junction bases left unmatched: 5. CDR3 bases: TGTGCCAGCACCCGGACAGGGCTAGAGACCCAGTACTTC. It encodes CASTRTGLETQYF.

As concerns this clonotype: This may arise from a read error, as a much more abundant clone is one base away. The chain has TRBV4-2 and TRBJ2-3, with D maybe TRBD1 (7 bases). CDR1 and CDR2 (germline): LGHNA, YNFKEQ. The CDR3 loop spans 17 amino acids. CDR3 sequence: CASSQDRAGGGTDTRYF. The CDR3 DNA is TGTGCCAGCAGCCAAGATCGCGCAGGGGGAGGCACAGATACGCGGTATTTT.

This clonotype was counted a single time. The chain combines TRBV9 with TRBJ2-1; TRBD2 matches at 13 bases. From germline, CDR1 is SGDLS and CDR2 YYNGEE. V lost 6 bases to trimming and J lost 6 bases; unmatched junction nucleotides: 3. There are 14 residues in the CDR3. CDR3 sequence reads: CASTWTSGSNEQFF. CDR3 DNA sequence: TGTGCCAGCACCTGGACTAGCGGGAGCAATGAGCAGTTCTTC.

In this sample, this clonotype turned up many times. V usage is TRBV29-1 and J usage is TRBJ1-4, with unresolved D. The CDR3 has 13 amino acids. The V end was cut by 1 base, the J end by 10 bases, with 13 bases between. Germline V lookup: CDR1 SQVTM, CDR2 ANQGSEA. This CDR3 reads CSVEVQVAGKLFF. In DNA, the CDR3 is TGCAGCGTTGAAGTTCAGGTGGCGGGAAAACTGTTTTTT.

The CDR3: CASSVAGGPYTGELFF. Written as DNA, the CDR3 is TGTGCCAGCTCGGTAGCGGGAGGGCCGTATACCGGGGAGCTGTTTTTT. The chain has TRBV7-3 and TRBJ2-2, with 11 bases identical to TRBD2. The CDR3 loop spans 16 amino acids. The germline V gene has CDR1 SGHTA and CDR2 FQGTGA. V was pared by 8 bases and J by 5 bases, with 10 bases of the junction left unmatched.

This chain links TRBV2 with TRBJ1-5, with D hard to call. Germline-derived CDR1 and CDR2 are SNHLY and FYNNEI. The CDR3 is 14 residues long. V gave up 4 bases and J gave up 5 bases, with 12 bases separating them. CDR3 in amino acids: CASSGGFVDQPQHF. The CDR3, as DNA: TGTGCCAGCAGTGGGGGATTTGTAGATCAGCCCCAGCATTTT. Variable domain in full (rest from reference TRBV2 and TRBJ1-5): EPEVTQTPSHQVTQMGQEVILRCVPISNHLYFYWYRQILGQKVEFLVSFYNNEISEKSEIFDDQFSVERPDGSNFTLKIRSTKLEDSAMYFCASSGGFVDQPQHFGDGTRLSIL.

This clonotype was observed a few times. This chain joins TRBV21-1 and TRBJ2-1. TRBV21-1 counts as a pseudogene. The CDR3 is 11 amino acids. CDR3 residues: CARGKYNEQFF. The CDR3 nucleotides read TGTGCCAGGGGAAAGTACAATGAGCAGTTCTTC.

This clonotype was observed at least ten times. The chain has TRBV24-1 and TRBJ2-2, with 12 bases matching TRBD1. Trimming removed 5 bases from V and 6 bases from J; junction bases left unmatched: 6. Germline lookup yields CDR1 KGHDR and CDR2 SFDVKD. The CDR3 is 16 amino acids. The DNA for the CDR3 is TGTGCCACCAGTGTCGGGACAGGGGGCAAGGCCGGGGAGCTGTTTTTT. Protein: CATSVGTGGKAGELFF.

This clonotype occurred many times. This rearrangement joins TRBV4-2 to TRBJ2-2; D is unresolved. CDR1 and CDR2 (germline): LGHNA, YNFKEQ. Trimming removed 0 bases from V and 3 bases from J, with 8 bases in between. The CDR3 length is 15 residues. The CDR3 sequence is CASSQDQADTGELFF. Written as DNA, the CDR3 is TGTGCCAGCAGCCAAGACCAAGCTGACACCGGGGAGCTGTTTTTT.

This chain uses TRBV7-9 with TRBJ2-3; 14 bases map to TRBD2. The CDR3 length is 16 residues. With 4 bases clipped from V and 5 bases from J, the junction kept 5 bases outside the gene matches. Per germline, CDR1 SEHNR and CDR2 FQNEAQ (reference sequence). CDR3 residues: CASSSGLAGAEDTQYF. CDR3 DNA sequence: TGTGCCAGCAGCTCGGGACTAGCGGGGGCTGAAGATACGCAGTATTTT.

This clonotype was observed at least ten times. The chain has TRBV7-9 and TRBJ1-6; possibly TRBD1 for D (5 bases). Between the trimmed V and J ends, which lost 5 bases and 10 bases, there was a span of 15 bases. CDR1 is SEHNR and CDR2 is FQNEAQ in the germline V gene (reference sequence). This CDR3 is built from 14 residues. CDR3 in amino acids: CASSEQVTLSPLHF. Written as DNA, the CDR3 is TGTGCCAGCAGCGAACAGGTTACGTTATCACCCCTCCACTTT.

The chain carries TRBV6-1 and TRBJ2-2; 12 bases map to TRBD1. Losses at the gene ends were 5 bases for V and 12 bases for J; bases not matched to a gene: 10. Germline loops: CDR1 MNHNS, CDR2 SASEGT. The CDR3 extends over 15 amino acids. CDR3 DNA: TGTGCCAGCAGTCCCGCCGGGACAGGGGGCGCTCAGCTGTTTTTT. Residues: CASSPAGTGGAQLFF.

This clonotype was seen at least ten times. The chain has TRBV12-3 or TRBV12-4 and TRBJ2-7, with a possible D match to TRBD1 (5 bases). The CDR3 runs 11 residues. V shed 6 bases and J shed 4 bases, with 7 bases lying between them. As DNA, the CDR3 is TGTGCCAGCAGCCAGGGATACGAGCAGTACTTC. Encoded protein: CASSQGYEQYF.